The 3 T cell receptor beta chains reported below all come from one sample, sequenced in a study of cytomegalovirus exposure and HLA in healthy donors. PCR amplification relied on 60 Vbeta primers (plus 13 Jbeta primers). The assay was immunoSEQ multiplex PCR, and TCRdb's table has in-frame clones only and misses some. The table shows 100,000 to 150,000 clones, with around 75% occurring only once. Sequencing input: PBMCs. These receptors originate from a woman in her forties or fifties in good health and CMV-seronegative.

As DNA, the CDR3 is TGTGCCAGCAGTTTCCTGACAGGGGGCTCTGGAAACACCATATATTTT. It is translated as CASSFLTGGSGNTIYF. The chain combines TRBV28 with TRBJ1-3; 9 bases match TRBD1. CDR3 length equals 16 residues. V lost 3 bases and J lost 0; bases outside the gene matches: 3. CDR1 and CDR2 from the germline V gene are MDHEN and SYDVKM.

In this sample, this clone turned up once. As DNA, the CDR3 is TGTGCCAGCAGCTTAGCGCGGGGGAGCGAGCAGTACTTC. This gives the protein CASSLARGSEQYF. The J gene is TRBJ2-7, the V gene TRBV7-2; 7 bases are a match to TRBD2. The CDR3 sequence is 13 residues long. Trimming at V came to 0 bases and at J to 6 bases, leaving 2 bases not matched to a gene. The germline V gene has CDR1 SGHTA and CDR2 FQGNSA.

This chain uses TRBV18 with TRBJ1-2; TRBD1 aligns across 7 bases. Per the germline V gene, CDR1 is KGHSH and CDR2 is LQKENI. J was trimmed by 0 bases and V by 3 bases; bases with no gene match: 7. The CDR3 is made up of 16 amino acids. This CDR3 reads CASSPISQGSNYGYTF. The CDR3 region has the DNA TGTGCCAGCTCACCTATCTCACAGGGGTCTAACTATGGCTACACCTTC.